The present T cell receptor beta chain was sequenced within a study of T cell responses to AZD1222 COVID-19 vaccine (dated by TCRdb to the early 2020s). Context from the whole study: AZD1222 recipients whose second dose came at about 4 weeks and those whose second dose came at about 12 weeks were combined into one group, since spike-specific TCR depth and breadth did not differ between the two schedules. A total of 233 trial participants underwent TCR sequencing, of whom more than 200 had received two doses of AZD1222 and about 26 had received two doses of the MenACWY control vaccine. Enrollment into the trials was organized by age into subgroups of 18-55, 56-69 and 70-plus years, and those subgroups contained roughly 150, 30 and 60 TCR-sequenced participants, respectively. General findings and caveats noted by the study authors: The 56-69-year group was small, and its depth increase did not reach significance, likely because of low power. Most participants were white British and females outnumbered males, and the authors suggested that clonal diversity may have been underestimated. Reportedly, close to half of the unique spike-specific TCRs recognized epitopes lying outside the regions that are mutated in the B.1.351 and B.1.1.7 variants. Because no samples from the day 14 peak response were available, repertoires could be characterized only after the peak T cell response. A significant rise in spike-specific TCR breadth and depth was observed after two AZD1222 doses relative to day 0 and relative to MenACWY recipients. The whole spike protein was spanned by vaccine-associated CD4 TCRs, and dominant responses were seen in regions 160-218 and 743-854. Conclusions about previously exposed vaccinees are limited, since just five to seven AZD1222 recipients were seropositive for SARS-CoV-2 at baseline.

Regarding this clone: What antigen it recognizes has not been identified. No base quality information exists; no much larger clone differs at one position.

CDR1 and CDR2 are read off the germline V gene as SGHNT and YENEEA. From cysteine to phenylalanine, the CDR3 is 12 amino acids long. Solely the CDR3 DNA is kept, with 36 bases framed from the first base. V is reduced by 1 base and J by 5 bases, leaving a spacing of 5 bases between them. The CDR3 regions of human TCRbeta chains were analyzed by immunosequencing. The original pipeline was this. TCRs in the repertoires were matched against a reference library of SARS-CoV-2-specific TCRs that had been generated with the MIRA antigen-specificity platform. Breadth meant the fraction of unique TCRs that were SARS-CoV-2-associated, whereas depth meant the fraction of total T cells that were SARS-CoV-2-associated. Using the MIRA data, every spike-specific TCR was mapped to the spike region that the TCR reacted to and assigned to either a CD4 or a CD8 class. Log10-transformed breadth and depth values were compared by one-way ANOVA with Sidak's multiple comparisons tests. As stored in TCRdb, this immuneACCESS dataset retains in-frame rearrangements with V and J assigned. A fraction of the clones does not appear; measured against another copy, unresolved V genes explain less than half of the discrepancy, and the remainder lacks a known reason. V, J and clone size are taken as reported in that table, and D and trimming were inferred from the DNA itself. The sample table lists about 130,000 clones, around 89% of them with a count of one. The top ten constitute approximately 1.5% of the sample.

Explained via the paper, the time point label denotes: baseline before first vaccination. Vaccinee samples came from UK trials COV001 and COV002, including a single-blind randomized controlled phase 2/3 trial of AZD1222 (ChAdOx1 nCoV-19) in healthy adults. For TCRbeta chain sequencing, PBMC samples from trial participants were taken at day 0 and at day 28 after the second dose. Here the sequenced sample was peripheral blood, taken on day 0 of AZD1222 vaccination. Here the chain combines TRBV11-3 and TRBJ1-2, with an unclear D gene assignment. This clonotype originated in an adult in good health. CDR3 loop: CASSLAGYGYTF. The bases are TGTGCCAGCAGCTTAGCAGGTTATGGCTACACCTTC. The entire variable domain, with the stretches around the CDR3 drawn from the reference TRBV11-3 and TRBJ1-2 proteins, is EAGVVQSPRYKIIEKKQPVAFWCNPISGHNTLYWYLQNLGQGPELLIRYENEEAVDDSQLPKDRFSAERLKGVDSTLKIQPAELGDSAVYLCASSLAGYGYTFGSGTRLTVV.